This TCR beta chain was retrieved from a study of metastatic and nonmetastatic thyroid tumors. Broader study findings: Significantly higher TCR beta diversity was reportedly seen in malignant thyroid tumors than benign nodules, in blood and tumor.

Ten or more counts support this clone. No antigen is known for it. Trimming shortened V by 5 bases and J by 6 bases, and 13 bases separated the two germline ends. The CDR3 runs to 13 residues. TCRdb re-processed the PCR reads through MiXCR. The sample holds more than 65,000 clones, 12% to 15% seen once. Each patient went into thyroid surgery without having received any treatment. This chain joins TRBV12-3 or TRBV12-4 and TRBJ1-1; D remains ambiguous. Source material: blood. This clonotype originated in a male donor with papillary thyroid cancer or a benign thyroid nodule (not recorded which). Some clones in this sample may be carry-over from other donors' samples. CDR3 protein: CASSNRTPPEAFF. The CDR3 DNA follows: TGTGCCAGCAGTAACCGGACGCCCCCTGAAGCTTTCTTT.